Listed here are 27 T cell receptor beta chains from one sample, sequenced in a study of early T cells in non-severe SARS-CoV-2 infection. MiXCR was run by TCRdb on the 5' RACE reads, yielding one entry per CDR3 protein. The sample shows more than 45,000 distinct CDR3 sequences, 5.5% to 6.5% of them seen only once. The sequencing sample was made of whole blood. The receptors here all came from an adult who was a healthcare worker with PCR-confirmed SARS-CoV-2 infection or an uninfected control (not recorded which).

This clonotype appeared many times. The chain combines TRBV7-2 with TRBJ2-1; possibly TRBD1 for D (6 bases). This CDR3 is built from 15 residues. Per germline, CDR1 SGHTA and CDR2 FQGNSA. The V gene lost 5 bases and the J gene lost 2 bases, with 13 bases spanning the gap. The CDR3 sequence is CASSTGQPAYNEQFF. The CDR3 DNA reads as TGTGCCAGCAGCACTGGACAGCCGGCCTACAATGAGCAGTTCTTC.

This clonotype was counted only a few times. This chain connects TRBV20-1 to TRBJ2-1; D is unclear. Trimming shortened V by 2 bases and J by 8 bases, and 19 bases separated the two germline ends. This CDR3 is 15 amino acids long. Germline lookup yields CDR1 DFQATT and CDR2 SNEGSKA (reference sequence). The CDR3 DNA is TGCAGTGCTAGACCGGGCCGGTCAAAGATCGATGAGCAGTTCTTC. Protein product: CSARPGRSKIDEQFF.

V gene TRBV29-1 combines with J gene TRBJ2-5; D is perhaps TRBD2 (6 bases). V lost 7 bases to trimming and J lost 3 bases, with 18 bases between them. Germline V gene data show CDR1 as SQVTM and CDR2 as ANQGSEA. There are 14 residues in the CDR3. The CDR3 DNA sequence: TGCAGCGCCGGAGGAGGGAAGGGCGAAGAGACCCAGTACTTC. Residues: CSAGGGKGEETQYF.

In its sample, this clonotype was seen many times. As DNA, the CDR3 is TGTGCCAGCAGTGACGGAGGACTGCGGGCTTTCTTT. Its translation is CASSDGGLRAFF. This chain joins TRBV6-1 and TRBJ1-1; D call uncertain. The CDR3 is 12 residues long. The germline V gene has CDR1 MNHNS and CDR2 SASEGT. Trimming removed 3 bases at V and 11 bases at J, with 13 bases between.

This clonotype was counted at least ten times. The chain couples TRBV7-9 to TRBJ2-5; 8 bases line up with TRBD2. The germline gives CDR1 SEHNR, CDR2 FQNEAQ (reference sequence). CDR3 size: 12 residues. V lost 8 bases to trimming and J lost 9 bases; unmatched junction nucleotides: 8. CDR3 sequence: CASGTSSRAQYF. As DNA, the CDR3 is TGTGCCAGCGGGACTAGTTCGAGAGCCCAGTACTTC.

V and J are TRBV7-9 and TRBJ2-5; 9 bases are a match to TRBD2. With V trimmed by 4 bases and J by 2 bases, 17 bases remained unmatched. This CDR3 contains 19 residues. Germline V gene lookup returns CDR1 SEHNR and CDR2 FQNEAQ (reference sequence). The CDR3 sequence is CASSSTAGSSGRGQETQYF. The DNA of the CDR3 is TGTGCCAGCAGCTCCACCGCCGGGAGTAGCGGGAGAGGGCAAGAGACCCAGTACTTC.

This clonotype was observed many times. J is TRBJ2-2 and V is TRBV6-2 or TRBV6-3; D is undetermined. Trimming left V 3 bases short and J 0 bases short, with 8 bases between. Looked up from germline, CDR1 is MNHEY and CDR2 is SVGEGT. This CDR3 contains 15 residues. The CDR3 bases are TGTGCCAGCAGTTATTACGCTGCGAACACCGGGGAGCTGTTTTTT. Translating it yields CASSYYAANTGELFF.

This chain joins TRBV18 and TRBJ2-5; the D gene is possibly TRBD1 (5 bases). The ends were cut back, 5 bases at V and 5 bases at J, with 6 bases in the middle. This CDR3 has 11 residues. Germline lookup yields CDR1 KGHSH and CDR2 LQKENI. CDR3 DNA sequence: TGTGCCAGCTCATCAGGGGAGACCCAGTACTTC. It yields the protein CASSSGETQYF.

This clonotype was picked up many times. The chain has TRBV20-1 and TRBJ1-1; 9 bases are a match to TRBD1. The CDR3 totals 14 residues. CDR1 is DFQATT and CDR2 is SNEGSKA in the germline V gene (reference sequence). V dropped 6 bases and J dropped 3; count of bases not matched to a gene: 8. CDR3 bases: TGCAGTGCCCCTAAGACAGGGGGAGACACTGAAGCTTTCTTT. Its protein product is CSAPKTGGDTEAFF.

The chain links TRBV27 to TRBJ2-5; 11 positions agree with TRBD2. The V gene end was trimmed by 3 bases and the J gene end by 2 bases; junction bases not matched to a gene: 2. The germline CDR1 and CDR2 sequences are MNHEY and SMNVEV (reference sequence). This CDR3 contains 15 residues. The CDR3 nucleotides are TGTGCCAGCAGTTTGCTAGCGGGGGGACAAGAGACCCAGTACTTC. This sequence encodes CASSLLAGGQETQYF.

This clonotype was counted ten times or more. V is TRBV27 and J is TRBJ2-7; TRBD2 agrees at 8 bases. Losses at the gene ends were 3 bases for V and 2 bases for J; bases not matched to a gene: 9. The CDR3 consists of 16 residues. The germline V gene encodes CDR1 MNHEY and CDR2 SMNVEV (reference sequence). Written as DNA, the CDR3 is TGTGCCAGCAGTTTTGCCTCCGGGACTAGGGCCTACGAGCAGTACTTC. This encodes CASSFASGTRAYEQYF.

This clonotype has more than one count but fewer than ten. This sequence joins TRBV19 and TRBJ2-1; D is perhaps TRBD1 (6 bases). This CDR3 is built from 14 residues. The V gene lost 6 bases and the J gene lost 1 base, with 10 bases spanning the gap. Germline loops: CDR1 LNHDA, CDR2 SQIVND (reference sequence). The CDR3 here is CASRQGASYNEQFF. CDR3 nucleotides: TGTGCCAGTAGACAGGGCGCGTCCTACAATGAGCAGTTCTTC.

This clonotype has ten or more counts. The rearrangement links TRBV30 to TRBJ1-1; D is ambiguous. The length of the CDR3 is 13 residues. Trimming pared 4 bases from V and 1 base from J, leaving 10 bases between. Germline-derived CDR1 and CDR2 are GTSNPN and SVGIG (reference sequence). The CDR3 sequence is CAWTHSKNTEAFF. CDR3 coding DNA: TGTGCCTGGACCCATTCTAAGAACACTGAAGCTTTCTTT.

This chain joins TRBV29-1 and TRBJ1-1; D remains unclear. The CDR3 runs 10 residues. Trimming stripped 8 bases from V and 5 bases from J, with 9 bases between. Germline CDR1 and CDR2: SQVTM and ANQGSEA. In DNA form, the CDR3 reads TGCAGCCAAGGGCGGACTGAAGCTTTCTTT. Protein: CSQGRTEAFF.

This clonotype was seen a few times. The CDR3 loop reads CAGGGGVLSSYNSPLHF. DNA of the CDR3: TGTGCCGGTGGAGGGGGGGTCTTGAGCTCCTATAATTCACCCCTCCACTTT. The genes are TRBV6-6 and TRBJ1-6; maybe TRBD1 (6 bases). V lost 11 bases to trimming and J lost 0 bases, with 20 bases between them. CDR1 and CDR2 (germline): MNHNY, SVGAGI (reference sequence). This CDR3 spans 17 amino acids.

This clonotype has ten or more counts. The CDR3 loop reads CASTQSPSGDGEQFF. The CDR3 coding sequence is TGTGCCAGCACCCAGAGTCCTAGCGGGGACGGTGAGCAGTTCTTC. The V call is TRBV7-9, the J call TRBJ2-1, with 9 bases that match TRBD2. Germline trimming cut 7 bases from V and 9 bases from J; bases unmatched to any gene: 13. The CDR3 runs to 15 residues. CDR1 and CDR2 from the germline V gene are SEHNR and FQNEAQ (reference sequence).

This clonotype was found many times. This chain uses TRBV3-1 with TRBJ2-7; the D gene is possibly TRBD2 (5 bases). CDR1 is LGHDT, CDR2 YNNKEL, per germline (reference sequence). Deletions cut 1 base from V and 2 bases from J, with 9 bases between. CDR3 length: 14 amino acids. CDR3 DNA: TGTGCCAGCAGCCAAGCCGGGATCACCTACGAGCAGTACTTC. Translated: CASSQAGITYEQYF.

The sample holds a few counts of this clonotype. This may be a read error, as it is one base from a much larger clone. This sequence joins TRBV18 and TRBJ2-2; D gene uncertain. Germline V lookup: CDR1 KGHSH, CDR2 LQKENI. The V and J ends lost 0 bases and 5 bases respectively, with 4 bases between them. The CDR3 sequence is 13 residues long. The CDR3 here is CASSPPGTGELFF. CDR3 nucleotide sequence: TGTGCCAGCTCACCACCGGGAACCGGGGAGCTGTTTTTT. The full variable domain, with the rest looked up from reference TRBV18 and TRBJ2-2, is NAGVMQNPRHLVRRRGQEARLRCSPMKGHSHVYWYRQLPEEGLKFMVYLQKENIIDESGMPKERFSAEFPKEGPSILRIQQVVRGDSAAYFCASSPPGTGELFFGEGSRLTVL.

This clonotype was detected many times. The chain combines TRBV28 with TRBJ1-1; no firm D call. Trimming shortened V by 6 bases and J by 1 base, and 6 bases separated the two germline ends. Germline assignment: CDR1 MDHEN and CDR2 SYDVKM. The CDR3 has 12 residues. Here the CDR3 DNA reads TGTGCCAGCAGCTCAGCGAACACTGAAGCTTTCTTT. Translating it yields CASSSANTEAFF.

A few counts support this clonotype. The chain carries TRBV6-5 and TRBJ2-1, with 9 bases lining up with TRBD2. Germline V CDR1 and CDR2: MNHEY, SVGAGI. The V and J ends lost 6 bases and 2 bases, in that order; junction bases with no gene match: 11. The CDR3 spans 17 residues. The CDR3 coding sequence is TGTGCCAGCAGGCGGGGGGTGAAGCGGGAGGCCTACAATGAGCAGTTCTTC. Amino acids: CASRRGVKREAYNEQFF.

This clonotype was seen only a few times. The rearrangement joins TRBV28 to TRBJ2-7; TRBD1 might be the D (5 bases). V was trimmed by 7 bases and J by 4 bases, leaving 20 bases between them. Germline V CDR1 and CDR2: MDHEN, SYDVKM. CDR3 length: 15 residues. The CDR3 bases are TGTGCCAGCAATGGCCCTACAGGCACCCGTTACGAGCAGTACTTC. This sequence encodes CASNGPTGTRYEQYF.

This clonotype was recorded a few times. The CDR3 protein is CASNTGTGHEQYF. As DNA, the CDR3 is TGTGCCAGCAACACCGGGACAGGGCACGAGCAGTACTTC. The rearrangement links TRBV28 to TRBJ2-7; TRBD1 agrees at 9 bases. Trimming removed 7 bases from V and 5 bases from J; junction bases left unmatched: 6. The CDR3 runs to 13 residues. The germline gives CDR1 MDHEN, CDR2 SYDVKM.

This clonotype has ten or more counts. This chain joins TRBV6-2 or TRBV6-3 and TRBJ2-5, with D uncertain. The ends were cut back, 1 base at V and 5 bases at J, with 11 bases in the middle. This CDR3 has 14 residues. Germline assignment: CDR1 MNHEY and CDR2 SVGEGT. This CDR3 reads CASSYYTQTETQYF. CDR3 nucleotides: TGTGCCAGCAGTTACTACACGCAGACCGAGACCCAGTACTTC.

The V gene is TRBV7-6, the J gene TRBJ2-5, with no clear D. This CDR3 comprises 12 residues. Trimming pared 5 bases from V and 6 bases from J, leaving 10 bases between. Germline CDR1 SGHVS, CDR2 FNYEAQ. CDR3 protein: CASSPYTKTQYF. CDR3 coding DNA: TGTGCCAGCAGCCCTTATACGAAGACCCAGTACTTC. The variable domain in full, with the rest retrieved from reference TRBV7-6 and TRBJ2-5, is GAGVSQSPRYKVTKRGQDVALRCDPISGHVSLYWYRQALGQGPEFLTYFNYEAQQDKSGLPNDRFSAERPEGSISTLTIQRTEQRDSAMYRCASSPYTKTQYFGPGTRLLVL.

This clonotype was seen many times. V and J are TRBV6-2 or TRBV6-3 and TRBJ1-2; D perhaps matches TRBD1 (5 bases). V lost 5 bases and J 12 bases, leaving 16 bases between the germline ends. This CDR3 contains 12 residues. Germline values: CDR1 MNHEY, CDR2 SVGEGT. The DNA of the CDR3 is TGTGCCAGCAGTAGAACCGGGGCCCTCGACACCTTC. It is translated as CASSRTGALDTF.

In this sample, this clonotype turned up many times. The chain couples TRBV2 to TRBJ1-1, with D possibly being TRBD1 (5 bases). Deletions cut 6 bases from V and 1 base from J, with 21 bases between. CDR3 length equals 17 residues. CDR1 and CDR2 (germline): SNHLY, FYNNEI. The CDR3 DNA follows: TGTGCCAGCAGGGCCCCCCGCAGGGCCTTTGAGAACACTGAAGCTTTCTTT. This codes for CASRAPRRAFENTEAFF.

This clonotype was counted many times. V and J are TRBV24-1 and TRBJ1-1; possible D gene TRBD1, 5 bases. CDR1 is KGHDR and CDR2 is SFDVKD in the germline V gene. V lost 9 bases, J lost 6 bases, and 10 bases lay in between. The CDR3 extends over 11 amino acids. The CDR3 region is CATSVGAEAFF. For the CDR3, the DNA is TGTGCCACCTCGGTGGGGGCTGAAGCTTTCTTT.